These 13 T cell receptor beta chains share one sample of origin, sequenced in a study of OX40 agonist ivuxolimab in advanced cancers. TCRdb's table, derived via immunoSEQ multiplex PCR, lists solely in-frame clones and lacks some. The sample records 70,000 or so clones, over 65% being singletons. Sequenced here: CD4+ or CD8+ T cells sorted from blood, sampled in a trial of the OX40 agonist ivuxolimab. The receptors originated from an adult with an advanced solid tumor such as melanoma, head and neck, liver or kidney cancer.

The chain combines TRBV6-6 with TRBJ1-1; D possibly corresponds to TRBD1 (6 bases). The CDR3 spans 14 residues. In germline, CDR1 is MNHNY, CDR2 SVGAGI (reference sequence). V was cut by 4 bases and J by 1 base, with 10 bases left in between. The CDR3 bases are TGTGCCAGCAGTTCAGGGGTCCAGAACACTGAAGCTTTCTTT. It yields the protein CASSSGVQNTEAFF.

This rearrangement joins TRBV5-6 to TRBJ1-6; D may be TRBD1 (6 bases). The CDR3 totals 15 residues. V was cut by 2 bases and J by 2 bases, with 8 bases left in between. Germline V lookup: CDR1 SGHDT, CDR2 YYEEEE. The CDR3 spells CASSFRQAYNSPLHF. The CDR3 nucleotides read TGTGCCAGCAGCTTTAGACAGGCCTATAATTCACCCCTCCACTTT.

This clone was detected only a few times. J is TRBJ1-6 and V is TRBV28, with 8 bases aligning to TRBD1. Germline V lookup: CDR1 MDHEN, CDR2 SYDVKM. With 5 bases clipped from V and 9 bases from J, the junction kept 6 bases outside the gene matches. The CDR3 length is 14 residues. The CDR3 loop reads CASSPQGVGSPLHF. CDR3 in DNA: TGTGCCAGCAGTCCACAGGGGGTGGGTTCACCCCTCCACTTT.

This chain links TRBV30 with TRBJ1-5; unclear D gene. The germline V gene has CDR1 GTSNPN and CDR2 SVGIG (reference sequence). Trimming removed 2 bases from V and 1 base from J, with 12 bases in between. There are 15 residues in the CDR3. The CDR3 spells CAWSPLVGSNQPQHF. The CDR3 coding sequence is TGTGCCTGGAGTCCCTTAGTGGGAAGCAATCAGCCCCAGCATTTT.

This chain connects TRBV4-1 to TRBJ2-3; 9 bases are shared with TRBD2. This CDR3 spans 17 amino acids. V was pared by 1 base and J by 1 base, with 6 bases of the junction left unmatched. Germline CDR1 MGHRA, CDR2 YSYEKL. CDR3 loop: CASSQGGAGGGTDTQYF. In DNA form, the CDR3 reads TGCGCCAGCAGCCAAGGGGGAGCGGGAGGTGGCACAGATACGCAGTATTTT.

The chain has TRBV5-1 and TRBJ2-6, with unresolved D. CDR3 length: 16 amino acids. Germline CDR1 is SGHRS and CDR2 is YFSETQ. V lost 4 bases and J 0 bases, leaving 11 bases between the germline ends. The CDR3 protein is CASSVPEFSGANVLTF. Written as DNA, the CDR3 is TGCGCCAGCAGCGTGCCTGAGTTCTCTGGGGCCAACGTCCTGACTTTC.

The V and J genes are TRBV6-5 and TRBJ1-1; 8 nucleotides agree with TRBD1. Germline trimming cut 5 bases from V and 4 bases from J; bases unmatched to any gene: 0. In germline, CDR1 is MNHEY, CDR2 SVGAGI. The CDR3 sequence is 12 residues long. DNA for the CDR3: TGTGCCAGCAGTACAGGGGGCACTGAAGCTTTCTTT. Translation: CASSTGGTEAFF.

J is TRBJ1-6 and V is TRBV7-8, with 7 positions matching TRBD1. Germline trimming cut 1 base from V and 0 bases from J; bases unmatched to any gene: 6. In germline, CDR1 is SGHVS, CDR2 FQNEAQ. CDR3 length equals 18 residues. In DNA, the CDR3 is TGTGCCAGCAGCTTAGGGTACAGGGGAGGCTCCTATAATTCACCCCTCCACTTT. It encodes CASSLGYRGGSYNSPLHF.

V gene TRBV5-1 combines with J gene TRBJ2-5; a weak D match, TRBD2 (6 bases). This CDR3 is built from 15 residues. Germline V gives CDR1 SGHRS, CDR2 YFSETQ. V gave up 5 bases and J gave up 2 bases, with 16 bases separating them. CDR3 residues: CASSSSGGLQETQYF. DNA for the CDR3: TGCGCCAGCAGTTCTAGTGGAGGGCTTCAAGAGACCCAGTACTTC.

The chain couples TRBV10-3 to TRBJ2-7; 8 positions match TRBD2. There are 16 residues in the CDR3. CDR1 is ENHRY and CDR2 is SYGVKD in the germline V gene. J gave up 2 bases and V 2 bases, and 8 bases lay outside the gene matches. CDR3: CAISETKRESAYEQYF. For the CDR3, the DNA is TGTGCCATCAGTGAGACTAAGCGGGAGAGTGCCTACGAGCAGTACTTC.

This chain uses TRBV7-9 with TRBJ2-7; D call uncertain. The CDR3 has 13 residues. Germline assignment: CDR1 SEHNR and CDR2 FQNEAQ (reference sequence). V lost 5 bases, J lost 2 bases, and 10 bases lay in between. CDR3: CASSARHTYEQYF. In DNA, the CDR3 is TGTGCCAGCAGCGCCCGACACACCTACGAGCAGTACTTC.

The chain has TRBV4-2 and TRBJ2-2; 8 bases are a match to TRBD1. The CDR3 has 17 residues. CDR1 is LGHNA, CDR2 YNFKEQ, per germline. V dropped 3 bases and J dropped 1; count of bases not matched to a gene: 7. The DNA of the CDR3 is TGTGCCAGCAGCCATGCCCCGGGACAGGAGAACACCGGGGAGCTGTTTTTT. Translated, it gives CASSHAPGQENTGELFF.

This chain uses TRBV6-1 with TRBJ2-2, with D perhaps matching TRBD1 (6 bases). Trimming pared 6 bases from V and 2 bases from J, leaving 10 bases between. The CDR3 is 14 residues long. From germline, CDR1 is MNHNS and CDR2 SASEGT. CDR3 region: CASRARGNTGELFF. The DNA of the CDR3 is TGTGCCAGCAGAGCCAGGGGTAACACCGGGGAGCTGTTTTTT.